The count of the clone carrying this T cell receptor beta chain is one. Its target is not known. These data belong to a study of cytomegalovirus exposure and HLA in healthy donors. Use of 60 Vbeta and 13 Jbeta primers characterized the PCR. Assay used: immunoSEQ multiplex PCR; TCRdb lists only in-frame clones, some missing. The sample lists 130,000 to 150,000 clones; about 85% were seen once. Regarding the study as a whole: A later analysis reportedly identified an Asian-associated ancestry cluster as carrying fewer N-insertions than the approximately 670-donor mean. Earlier analysis yielded a pattern in which most TCR beta V segments were productive about 90% or about 30% of the time. CMV serostatus was the sole immune exposure data available. The study labeled fewer than 200 TCR beta chains cytomegalovirus-associated.

V shed 0 bases and J shed 9 bases, with 12 bases lying between them. CDR3 length: 14 amino acids. Germline lookup yields CDR1 SGHTA and CDR2 FQGNSA. The sequencing input was PBMCs. This TCR came from a boy younger than 10 in good health and CMV-seronegative. The V gene is TRBV7-2, the J gene TRBJ1-5; possible D gene TRBD1, 5 bases. CDR3 DNA: TGTGCCAGCAGCTTAGCGGGGCGACCGCGGCCCCAGCATTTT. Protein sequence: CASSLAGRPRPQHF.